The entry below gives a single TCR beta chain sequence along with its context. The sample originates from a study of T cells expressing NK-cell markers. From germline, CDR1 is LGHNA and CDR2 YSLEER. CDR3 length: 14 residues. No DNA is given; TCRdb re-called the 5' RACE reads and lists each CDR3 protein once. There are a few hundred thousand distinct CDR3 sequences in the sample, with approximately 3.6% held by the top ten. The specimen sequenced was blood T cells: a sorted CD56 or NKG2C T cell subset, CD4+ or CD8+ T cells, or bulk PBMC T cells (not recorded which). This chain connects TRBV4-3 to TRBJ1-4. The sequence was collected from a man aged 18 to 35 in good health. CDR3: CASSLYHTNEKLFF.